This T cell receptor (beta chain) derives from a study of blood T cell repertoires in COVID-19. The repertoire was sequenced with immunoSEQ multiplex PCR; TCRdb's copy has only in-frame clones and lacks some. There are about 96,000 clones in the sample; around nine tenths occur only once, and roughly 4.2% lies in the top ten. Input material: peripheral blood. The clonotype comes from a human donor with COVID-19, enrolled during active disease. The donor label of this sample is uncertain.

The CDR3 DNA is TGTGCCAGCAGCTTAACAGGGGGCGTTACCCACGAGCAGTACTTC. Translated, it gives CASSLTGGVTHEQYF. The J gene is TRBJ2-7, the V gene TRBV7-9; 9 bases align to TRBD1. Losses at the gene ends were 2 bases for V and 5 bases for J; bases not matched to a gene: 7. CDR3 length: 15 residues. Germline CDR1 and CDR2: SEHNR and FQNEAQ (reference sequence). The variable domain in full, completed from reference TRBV7-9 and TRBJ2-7, reads DTGVSQNPRHKITKRGQNVTFRCDPISEHNRLYWYRQTLGQGPEFLTYFQNEAQLEKSRLLSDRFSAERPKGSFSTLEIQRTEQGDSAMYLCASSLTGGVTHEQYFGPGTRLTVT.